The 9 T cell receptor beta chains below come from one sample, sequenced in a study of blood T cell repertoires in COVID-19. Using immunoSEQ multiplex PCR, the repertoire was profiled, and TCRdb retains in-frame clones only, with some absent. The sample has about 200,000 clones, approximately 85% seen once. The specimen was peripheral blood. The source of these receptors is a woman older than 75 with acute or convalescent COVID-19.

This sequence joins TRBV27 and TRBJ2-3; TRBD2 matches at 14 bases. With V trimmed by 2 bases and J by 4 bases, 5 bases remained unmatched. Germline V gene lookup returns CDR1 MNHEY and CDR2 SMNVEV (reference sequence). The CDR3 covers 17 residues. CDR3 loop: CASSLAGTSGSADTQYF. The CDR3 region has the DNA TGTGCCAGCAGTTTAGCCGGGACTAGCGGGAGCGCAGATACGCAGTATTTT.

This clone was counted between two and nine times. This chain joins TRBV6-2 or TRBV6-3 and TRBJ1-5, with 9 bases fitting TRBD1. The germline V gene has CDR1 MNHEY and CDR2 SVGEGT. The trim removed 5 bases at V and 2 bases at J, leaving 1 base unmatched. This CDR3 region has 14 residues. CDR3: CASSRTGGNQPQHF. In DNA, the CDR3 is TGTGCCAGCAGTCGGACAGGGGGCAATCAGCCCCAGCATTTT.

The chain employs TRBV15 and TRBJ1-4; 9 nucleotides match TRBD1. This CDR3 region has 16 residues. Germline assignment: CDR1 LNHNV and CDR2 YYDKDF (reference sequence). The J segment lost 7 bases and the V segment lost 2 bases, leaving 8 bases of the junction unmatched. CDR3 DNA: TGTGCCACCAGCAGACTACCCGGACAGGGGTCTGAAAAACTGTTTTTT. Its translation: CATSRLPGQGSEKLFF. Combining the CDR3 with reference TRBV15 and TRBJ1-4 gives the whole variable domain DAMVIQNPRYQVTQFGKPVTLSCSQTLNHNVMYWYQQKSSQAPKLLFHYYDKDFNNEADTPDNFQSRRPNTSFCFLDIRSPGLGDTAMYLCATSRLPGQGSEKLFFGSGTQLSVL.

The chain has TRBV7-9 and TRBJ1-1; D call uncertain. V lost 6 bases and J lost 5, with 10 bases in between. Germline lookup yields CDR1 SEHNR and CDR2 FQNEAQ (reference sequence). The CDR3 loop spans 12 amino acids. The CDR3 loop reads CASSSTGTEAFF. The CDR3 DNA sequence: TGTGCCAGCAGTTCTACGGGAACTGAAGCTTTCTTT. Combining the CDR3 with reference TRBV7-9 and TRBJ1-1 gives the whole variable domain DTGVSQNPRHKITKRGQNVTFRCDPISEHNRLYWYRQTLGQGPEFLTYFQNEAQLEKSRLLSDRFSAERPKGSFSTLEIQRTEQGDSAMYLCASSSTGTEAFFGQGTRLTVV.

The CDR3 region is CASSFYPGEAFF. CDR3 in DNA: TGTGCCAGCAGTTTTTATCCAGGAGAAGCTTTCTTT. The V and J genes are TRBV12-3 or TRBV12-4 and TRBJ1-1; no reliable D call. V lost 3 bases and J 8 bases, leaving 10 bases between the germline ends. The CDR3 is made up of 12 amino acids.

The V and J genes are TRBV29-1 and TRBJ2-7, with D perhaps matching TRBD2 (6 bases). The germline V gene encodes CDR1 SQVTM and CDR2 ANQGSEA. V was pared by 7 bases and J by 3 bases, with 16 bases between. The CDR3 length is 13 residues. The CDR3 here is CSAGPGLFYEQYF. The CDR3 DNA follows: TGCAGCGCGGGTCCGGGACTTTTCTACGAGCAGTACTTC.

This chain connects TRBV5-1 to TRBJ1-2; 9 bases fit TRBD1. Trimming cost V 6 bases and J 6 bases; bases outside gene matches: 6. The CDR3 extends over 13 amino acids. In germline, CDR1 is SGHRS, CDR2 YFSETQ. The CDR3 is CASTGQGIDGYTF. DNA of the CDR3: TGCGCCAGCACCGGACAGGGGATTGATGGCTACACCTTC.

The V and J genes are TRBV5-1 and TRBJ1-3, with D perhaps TRBD1 (5 bases). CDR3 length equals 16 residues. Looked up from germline, CDR1 is SGHRS and CDR2 is YFSETQ. V was cut by 0 bases and J by 4 bases, with 14 bases left in between. Here the CDR3 reads CASSLVSRGGGNTIYF. The CDR3 coding sequence is TGCGCCAGCAGCTTGGTTTCGCGGGGCGGCGGAAACACCATATATTTT.

In regard to this clone: An end of the junction differs from the germline gene, which may be a read error. The V call is TRBV29-1, the J call TRBJ2-2, with TRBD1 matching over 7 bases. The CDR3 is 14 residues long. Germline CDR1 reads SQVTM; CDR2 reads ANQGSEA. The CDR3 spells CSVVKTGPHRGAVF. CDR3 bases: TGCAGCGTTGTTAAGACAGGGCCCCACCGGGGAGCTGTTTTT.